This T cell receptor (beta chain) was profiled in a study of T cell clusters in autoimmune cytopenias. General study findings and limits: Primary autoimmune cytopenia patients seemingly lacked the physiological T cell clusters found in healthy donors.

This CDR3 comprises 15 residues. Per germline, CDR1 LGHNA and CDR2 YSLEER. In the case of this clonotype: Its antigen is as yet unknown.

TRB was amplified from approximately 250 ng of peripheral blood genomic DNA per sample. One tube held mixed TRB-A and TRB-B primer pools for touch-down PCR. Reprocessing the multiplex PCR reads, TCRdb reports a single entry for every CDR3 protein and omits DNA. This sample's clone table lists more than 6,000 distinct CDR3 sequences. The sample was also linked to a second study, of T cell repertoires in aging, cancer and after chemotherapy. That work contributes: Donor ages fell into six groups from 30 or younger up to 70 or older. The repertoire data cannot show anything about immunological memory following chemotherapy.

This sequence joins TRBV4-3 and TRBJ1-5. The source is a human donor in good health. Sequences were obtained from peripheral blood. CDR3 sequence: CASSQDSAGNQPQHF.